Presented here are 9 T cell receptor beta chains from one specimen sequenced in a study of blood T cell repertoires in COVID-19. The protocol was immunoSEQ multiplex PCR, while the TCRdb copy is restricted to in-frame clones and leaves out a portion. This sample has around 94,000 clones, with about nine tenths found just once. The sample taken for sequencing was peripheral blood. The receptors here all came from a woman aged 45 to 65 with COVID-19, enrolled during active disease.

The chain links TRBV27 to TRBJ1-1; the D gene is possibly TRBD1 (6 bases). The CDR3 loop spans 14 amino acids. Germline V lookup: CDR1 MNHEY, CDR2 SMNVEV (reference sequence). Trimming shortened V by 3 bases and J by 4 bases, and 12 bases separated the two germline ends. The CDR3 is CASSLGGGGTEAFF. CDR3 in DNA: TGTGCCAGCAGTTTGGGGGGCGGGGGCACTGAAGCTTTCTTT.

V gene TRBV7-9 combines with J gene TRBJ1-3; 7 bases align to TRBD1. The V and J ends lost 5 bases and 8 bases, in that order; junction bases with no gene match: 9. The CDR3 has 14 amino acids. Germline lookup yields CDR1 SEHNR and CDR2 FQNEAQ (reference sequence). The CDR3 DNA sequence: TGTGCCAGCAGCCCCGAGGACAGGCGGGACACCATATATTTT. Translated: CASSPEDRRDTIYF.

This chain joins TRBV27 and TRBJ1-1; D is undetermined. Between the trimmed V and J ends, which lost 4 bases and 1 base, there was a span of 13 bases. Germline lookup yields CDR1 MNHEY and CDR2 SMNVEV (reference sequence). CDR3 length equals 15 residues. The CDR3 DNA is TGTGCCAGCAGTTCCCAGAATCCACCGAACACTGAAGCTTTCTTT. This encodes CASSSQNPPNTEAFF.

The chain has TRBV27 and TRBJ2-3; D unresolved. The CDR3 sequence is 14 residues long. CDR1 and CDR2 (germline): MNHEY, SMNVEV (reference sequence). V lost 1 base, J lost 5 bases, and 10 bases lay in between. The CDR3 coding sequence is TGTGCCAGCAGTTTATTCCCAGTTGGAGATACGCAGTATTTT. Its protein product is CASSLFPVGDTQYF.

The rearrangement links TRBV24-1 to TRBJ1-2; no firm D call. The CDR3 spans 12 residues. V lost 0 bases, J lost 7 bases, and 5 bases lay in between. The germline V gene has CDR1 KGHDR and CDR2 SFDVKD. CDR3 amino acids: CATSDLLAGYTF. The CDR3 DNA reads TGTGCCACCAGTGATTTGCTGGCTGGCTACACCTTC.

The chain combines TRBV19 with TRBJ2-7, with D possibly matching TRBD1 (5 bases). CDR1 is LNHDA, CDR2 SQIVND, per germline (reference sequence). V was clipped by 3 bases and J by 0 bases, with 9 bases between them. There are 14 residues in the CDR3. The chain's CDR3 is CASSMGDSSYEQYF. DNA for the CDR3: TGTGCCAGTAGTATGGGTGACAGCTCCTACGAGCAGTACTTC.

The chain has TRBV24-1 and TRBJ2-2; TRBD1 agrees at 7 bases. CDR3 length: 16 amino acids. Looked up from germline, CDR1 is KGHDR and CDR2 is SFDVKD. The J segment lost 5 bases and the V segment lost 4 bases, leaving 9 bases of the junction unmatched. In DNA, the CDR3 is TGTGCCACCAGTGACCCAGGACAGGATCGGACCGGGGAGCTGTTTTTT. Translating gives CATSDPGQDRTGELFF.

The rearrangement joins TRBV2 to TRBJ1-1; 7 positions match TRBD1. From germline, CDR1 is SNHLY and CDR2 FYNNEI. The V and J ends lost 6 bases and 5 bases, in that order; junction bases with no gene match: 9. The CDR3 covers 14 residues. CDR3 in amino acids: CASRYRDSRTEAFF. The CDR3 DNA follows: TGTGCCAGCAGATACCGGGACAGTAGAACTGAAGCTTTCTTT.

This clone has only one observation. CDR3 DNA: TGCAGCGTTAACCCGACAGGCACAGATACGCAGTATTTT. As protein: CSVNPTGTDTQYF. The chain couples TRBV29-1 to TRBJ2-3; a weak D match, TRBD1 (5 bases). CDR3 size: 13 residues. Trimming stripped 5 bases from V and 1 base from J, with 10 bases between. The germline CDR1 and CDR2 sequences are SQVTM and ANQGSEA.